The entry that follows covers one T cell receptor beta chain sequence. Healthy individuals of Caucasian origin from Russia, aged roughly 6 to 100, served as donors. Total RNA extraction produced at least 5.5 micrograms (per sample) for the study. With V trimmed by 5 bases and J by 8 bases, 14 bases remained unmatched. The CDR3 runs 15 residues. Per germline, CDR1 SGHAT and CDR2 FQNNGV. The sample originates from a study of blood T cells in healthy people across ages. Then a second PCR, running roughly 6 to 11 cycles, was carried out with a sample-barcoded 5' primer and a J-beta primer mix. Sequencing recovered at least 2.5 million CDR3-containing paired-end reads from each sample. Using its own MiXCR run on the 5' RACE reads, TCRdb lists one record per CDR3 protein. Of some 1.4 million distinct CDR3 sequences listed, roughly 40% were seen once; the top ten hold less than 8%.

The receptor was isolated from a woman younger than 35 in good health. This chain links TRBV11-2 with TRBJ1-2; 7 bases are shared with TRBD1. The sequencing input was blood. CDR3 sequence: CASSGSGTALSGYTF. In DNA, the CDR3 is TGTGCCAGCAGCGGCTCCGGGACAGCCCTATCGGGCTACACCTTC. The full variable domain, rest sourced from reference TRBV11-2 and TRBJ1-2, is EAGVAQSPRYKIIEKRQSVAFWCNPISGHATLYWYQQILGQGPKLLIQFQNNGVVDDSQLPKDRFSAERLKGVDSTLKIQPAKLEDSAVYLCASSGSGTALSGYTFGSGTRLTVV.